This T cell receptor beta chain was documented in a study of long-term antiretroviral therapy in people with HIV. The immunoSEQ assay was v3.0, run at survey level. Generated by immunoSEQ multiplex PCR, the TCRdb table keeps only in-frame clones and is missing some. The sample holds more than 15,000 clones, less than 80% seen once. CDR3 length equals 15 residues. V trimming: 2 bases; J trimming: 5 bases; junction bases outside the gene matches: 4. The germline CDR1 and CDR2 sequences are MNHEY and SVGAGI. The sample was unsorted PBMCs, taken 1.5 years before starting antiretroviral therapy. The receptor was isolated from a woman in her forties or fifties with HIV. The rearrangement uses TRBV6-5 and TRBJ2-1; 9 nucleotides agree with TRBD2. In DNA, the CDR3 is TGTGCCAGCAGTTACGTGGGACTAGCAAACAATGAGCAGTTCTTC. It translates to CASSYVGLANNEQFF.